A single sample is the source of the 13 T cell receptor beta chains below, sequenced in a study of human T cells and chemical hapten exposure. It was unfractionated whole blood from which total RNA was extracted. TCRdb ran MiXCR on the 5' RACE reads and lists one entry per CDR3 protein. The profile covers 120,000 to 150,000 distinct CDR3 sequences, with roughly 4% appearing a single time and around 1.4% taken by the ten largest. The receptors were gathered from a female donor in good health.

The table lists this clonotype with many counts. CDR3: CASSPPGGLGAFF. In nucleotides, the CDR3 is TGCGCCAGCAGCCCCCCTGGGGGTCTAGGAGCTTTCTTT. The chain is built from TRBV5-1 and TRBJ1-1, with D maybe TRBD1 (5 bases). The CDR3 runs to 13 residues. Between the trimmed V and J ends, which lost 4 bases and 10 bases, there was a span of 17 bases. Germline-derived CDR1 and CDR2 are SGHRS and YFSETQ.

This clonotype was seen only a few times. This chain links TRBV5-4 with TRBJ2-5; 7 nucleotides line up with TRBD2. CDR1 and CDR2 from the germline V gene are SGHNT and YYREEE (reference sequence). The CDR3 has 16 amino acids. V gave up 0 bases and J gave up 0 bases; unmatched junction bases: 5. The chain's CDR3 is CASSLGGGGYQETQYF. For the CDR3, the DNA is TGTGCCAGCAGCTTGGGTGGCGGGGGATACCAAGAGACCCAGTACTTC.

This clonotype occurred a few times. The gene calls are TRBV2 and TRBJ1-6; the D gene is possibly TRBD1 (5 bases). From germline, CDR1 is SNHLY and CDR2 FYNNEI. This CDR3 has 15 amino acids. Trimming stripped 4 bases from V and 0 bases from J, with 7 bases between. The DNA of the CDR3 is TGTGCCAGCAGTGGACAGAGCTCCTATAATTCACCCCTCCACTTT. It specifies CASSGQSSYNSPLHF.

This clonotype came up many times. The CDR3 protein is CASSLVVNTGELFF. In DNA, the CDR3 is TGCGCCAGCAGCTTGGTTGTGAACACCGGGGAGCTGTTTTTT. The rearrangement joins TRBV5-1 to TRBJ2-2, with D hard to call. Germline V gene sequence: CDR1 SGHRS, CDR2 YFSETQ. V lost 0 bases, J lost 1 base, and 4 bases lay in between. The CDR3 is 14 residues long. Together with reference TRBV5-1 and TRBJ2-2, the CDR3 gives the full variable domain: KAGVTQTPRYLIKTRGQQVTLSCSPISGHRSVSWYQQTPGQGLQFLFEYFSETQRNKGNFPGRFSGRQFSNSRSEMNVSTLELGDSALYLCASSLVVNTGELFFGEGSRLTVL.

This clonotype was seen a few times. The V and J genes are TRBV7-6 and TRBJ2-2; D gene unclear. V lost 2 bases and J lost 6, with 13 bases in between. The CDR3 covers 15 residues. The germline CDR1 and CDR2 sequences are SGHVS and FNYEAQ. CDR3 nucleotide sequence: TGTGCCAGCAGCTTACTACCCCGTAGGGCCGGGGAGCTGTTTTTT. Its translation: CASSLLPRRAGELFF.

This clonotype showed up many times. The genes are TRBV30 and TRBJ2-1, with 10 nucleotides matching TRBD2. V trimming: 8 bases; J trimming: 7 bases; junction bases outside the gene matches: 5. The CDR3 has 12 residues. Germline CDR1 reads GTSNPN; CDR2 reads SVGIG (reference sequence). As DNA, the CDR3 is TGTGCCGGGGGACTAGCGTTGAATGAGCAGTTCTTC. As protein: CAGGLALNEQFF. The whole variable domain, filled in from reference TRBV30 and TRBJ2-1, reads SQTIHQWPATLVQPVGSPLSLECTVEGTSNPNLYWYRQAAGRGLQLLFYSVGIGQISSEVPQNLSASRPQDRQFILSSKKLLLSDSGFYLCAGGLALNEQFFGPGTRLTVL.

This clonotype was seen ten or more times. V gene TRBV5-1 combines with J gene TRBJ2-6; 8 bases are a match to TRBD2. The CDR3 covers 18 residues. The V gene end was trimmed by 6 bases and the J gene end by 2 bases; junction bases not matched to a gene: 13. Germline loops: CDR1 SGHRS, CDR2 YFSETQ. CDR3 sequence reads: CASTSLSGGPTGANVLTF. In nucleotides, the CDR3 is TGCGCCAGCACCAGCTTGTCGGGGGGGCCCACTGGGGCCAACGTCCTGACTTTC.

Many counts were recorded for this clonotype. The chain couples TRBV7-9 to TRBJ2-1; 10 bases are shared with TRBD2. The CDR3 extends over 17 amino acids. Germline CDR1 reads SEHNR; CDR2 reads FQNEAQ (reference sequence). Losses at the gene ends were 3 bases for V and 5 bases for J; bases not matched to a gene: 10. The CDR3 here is CASSFTEALAGDNEQFF. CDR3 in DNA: TGTGCCAGCAGCTTTACGGAAGCGCTAGCGGGGGACAATGAGCAGTTCTTC.

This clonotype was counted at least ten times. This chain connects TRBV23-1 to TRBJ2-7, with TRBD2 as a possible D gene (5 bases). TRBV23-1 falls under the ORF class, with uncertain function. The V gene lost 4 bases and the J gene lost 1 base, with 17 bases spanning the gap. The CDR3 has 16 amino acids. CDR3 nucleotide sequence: TGCGCCAGCAGTCGCCTGGGCGGCGGAGGATCCTACGAGCAGTACTTC. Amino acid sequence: CASSRLGGGGSYEQYF.

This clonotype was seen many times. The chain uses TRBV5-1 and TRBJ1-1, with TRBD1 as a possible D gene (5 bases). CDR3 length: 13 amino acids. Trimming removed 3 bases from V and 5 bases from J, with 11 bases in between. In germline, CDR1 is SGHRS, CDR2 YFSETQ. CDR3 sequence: CASSWGGETEAFF. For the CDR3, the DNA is TGCGCCAGCAGCTGGGGCGGGGAGACTGAAGCTTTCTTT.

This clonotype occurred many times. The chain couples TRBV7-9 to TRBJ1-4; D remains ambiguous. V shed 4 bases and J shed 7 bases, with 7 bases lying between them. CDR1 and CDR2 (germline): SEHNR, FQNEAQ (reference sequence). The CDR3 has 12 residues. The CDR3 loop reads CASSSFFEKLFF. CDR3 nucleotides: TGTGCCAGCAGCTCATTTTTTGAAAAACTGTTTTTT. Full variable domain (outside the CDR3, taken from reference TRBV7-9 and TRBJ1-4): DTGVSQNPRHKITKRGQNVTFRCDPISEHNRLYWYRQTLGQGPEFLTYFQNEAQLEKSRLLSDRFSAERPKGSFSTLEIQRTEQGDSAMYLCASSSFFEKLFFGSGTQLSVL.

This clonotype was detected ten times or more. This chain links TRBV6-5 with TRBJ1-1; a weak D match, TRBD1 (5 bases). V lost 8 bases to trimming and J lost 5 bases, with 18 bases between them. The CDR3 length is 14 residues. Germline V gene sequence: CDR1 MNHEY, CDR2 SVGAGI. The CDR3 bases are TGTGCCAGCTCCCTCTACAGGTCTGGGACTGAAGCTTTCTTT. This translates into CASSLYRSGTEAFF.

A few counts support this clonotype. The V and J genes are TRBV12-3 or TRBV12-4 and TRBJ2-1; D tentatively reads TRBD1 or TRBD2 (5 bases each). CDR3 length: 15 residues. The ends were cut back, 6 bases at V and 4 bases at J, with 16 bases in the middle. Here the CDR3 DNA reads TGTGCCAGCAGGGGCCACATGGGGGAATACAATGAGCAGTTCTTC. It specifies CASRGHMGEYNEQFF.